Sequencing of this TCR beta chain was carried out in a study of T cell responses to AZD1222 COVID-19 vaccine. From germline, CDR1 is MNHEY and CDR2 SVGAGI. This CDR3 comprises 13 residues. Trimming at V came to 5 bases and at J to 3 bases, leaving 2 bases not matched to a gene. Assay used: immunoSEQ multiplex PCR; TCRdb lists only in-frame clones, some missing. This sample has over 100,000 clones, with 87% found just once. This sequence was found in an adult who received the AZD1222 COVID-19 vaccine. The rearrangement joins TRBV6-5 to TRBJ1-2; the match to TRBD1 covers 8 bases. Sequenced here: peripheral blood, sampled 28 days after the second AZD1222 dose. This CDR3 reads CASSTGGDYGYTF. In DNA form, the CDR3 reads TGTGCCAGCAGTACAGGGGGTGACTATGGCTACACCTTC.